Following are 13 T cell receptor beta chains from one sample sequenced in a study of vaccination effects on CD4 cells after COVID-19. Sequencing followed a ViraFEST assay step that expanded antigen-specific CD4+ T cells with viral peptide pools. CD4+ T cells were isolated after less than 12 days of culture. For these receptors, no antigen is known. Profiled with immunoSEQ multiplex PCR; TCRdb holds only in-frame clones, not every one. Of around 83,000 clones listed, 70% to 75% are singletons. Sequences were derived from CD4+ T cells from PBMCs cultured with HCoV-229E spike peptides, sampled before COVID-19 vaccination. These receptors originate from a human donor who received a COVID-19 vaccine.

This chain uses TRBV2 with TRBJ2-6, with D possibly being TRBD1 or TRBD2 (5 bases each). V was trimmed by 5 bases and J by 4 bases, leaving 21 bases between them. CDR1 and CDR2 (germline): SNHLY, FYNNEI. The CDR3 runs to 18 residues. CDR3: CASSRAGTWLSGANVLTF. The CDR3, as DNA: TGTGCCAGCAGTCGAGCCGGGACCTGGCTTTCCGGGGCCAACGTCCTGACTTTC. The full variable domain, in which reference TRBV2 and TRBJ2-6 provide the parts outside the CDR3, is EPEVTQTPSHQVTQMGQEVILRCVPISNHLYFYWYRQILGQKVEFLVSFYNNEISEKSEIFDDQFSVERPDGSNFTLKIRSTKLEDSAMYFCASSRAGTWLSGANVLTFGAGSRLTVL.

The chain combines TRBV24-1 with TRBJ1-1, with D tentatively TRBD1 (5 bases). In germline, CDR1 is KGHDR, CDR2 SFDVKD. The germline V and J ends were trimmed by 9 bases and 9 bases, with 19 bases remaining between them. This CDR3 region has 13 residues. In DNA, the CDR3 is TGTGCCACCGCGGGGGAGAAGGGATCCCAAGCTTTCTTT. Its translation is CATAGEKGSQAFF.

Only one count was recorded for this clone. The chain uses TRBV2 and TRBJ2-5; D remains ambiguous. Germline assignment: CDR1 SNHLY and CDR2 FYNNEI. This CDR3 comprises 15 residues. V lost 6 bases and J lost 2, with 16 bases in between. CDR3 sequence (DNA): TGTGCCAGCAGCGCTAACCAGTTAGTTCAAGAGACCCAGTACTTC. Protein sequence: CASSANQLVQETQYF.

J is TRBJ2-2 and V is TRBV5-1; D gene ambiguous. The V and J ends lost 5 bases and 0 bases respectively, with 8 bases between them. The V gene's germline CDR1 is SGHRS and CDR2 YFSETQ. The CDR3 length is 14 residues. This CDR3 reads CASSVASNTGELFF. The CDR3 region has the DNA TGCGCCAGCAGTGTGGCGTCGAACACCGGGGAGCTGTTTTTT.

There are a few counts of this clone. The rearrangement links TRBV7-2 to TRBJ1-3, with D possibly TRBD1 on 5 matching bases. V gave up 6 bases and J gave up 4 bases, with 16 bases separating them. Germline CDR1 SGHTA, CDR2 FQGNSA. The CDR3 consists of 15 residues. The CDR3, as DNA: TGTGCCAGCAGTCGTACGGGGGAGACGGGAAACACCATATATTTT. Translated: CASSRTGETGNTIYF.

The CDR3 reads CASSEKAGGRNEQFF. In nucleotides, the CDR3 is TGTGCCAGCAGTGAGAAAGCGGGGGGGCGAAATGAGCAGTTCTTC. This chain joins TRBV2 and TRBJ2-1; 10 bases map to TRBD2. CDR1 is SNHLY and CDR2 is FYNNEI in the germline V gene. The CDR3 is 15 residues long. After removal of 3 bases from V and 7 bases from J, the junction contained 6 bases not matched to a gene.

The chain combines TRBV30 with TRBJ1-5, with D possibly TRBD1 on 6 matching bases. This CDR3 region has 17 residues. Per germline, CDR1 GTSNPN and CDR2 SVGIG (reference sequence). V gave up 4 bases and J gave up 1 base, with 20 bases separating them. Here the CDR3 reads CAWKIKGRGRSNQPQHF. CDR3 sequence (DNA): TGTGCCTGGAAAATAAAGGGGCGGGGGCGAAGCAATCAGCCCCAGCATTTT.

The CDR3 reads CASSFSSAGQRGTYEQYV. Written as DNA, the CDR3 is TGTGCCAGCAGCTTCAGCTCAGCGGGGCAGCGGGGCACCTACGAGCAGTACGTC. This rearrangement joins TRBV9 to TRBJ2-7; 7 positions agree with TRBD2. CDR1 and CDR2 (germline): SGDLS, YYNGEE. The CDR3 runs to 18 residues. V dropped 4 bases and J dropped 2; count of bases not matched to a gene: 18.

This rearrangement joins TRBV5-4 to TRBJ2-5; TRBD1 is a possible D gene (5 bases). Germline V gene sequence: CDR1 SGHNT, CDR2 YYREEE (reference sequence). V was clipped by 0 bases and J by 5 bases, with 14 bases between them. This CDR3 is built from 15 residues. The CDR3 DNA sequence: TGTGCCAGCAGCTTGGATAGGGGTAGGGCGGAGACCCAGTACTTC. It encodes CASSLDRGRAETQYF.

The chain employs TRBV19 and TRBJ2-6; 9 bases fit TRBD1. The V gene's germline CDR1 is LNHDA and CDR2 SQIVND (reference sequence). V was clipped by 2 bases and J by 0 bases; unmatched bases: 8. The length of the CDR3 is 19 residues. The CDR3, as DNA: TGTGCCAGTAGTATACGAGGTGGGACAGGGCACTCTGGGGCCAACGTCCTGACTTTC. Protein: CASSIRGGTGHSGANVLTF.

The chain employs TRBV7-3 and TRBJ2-5; 12 bases map to TRBD1. This CDR3 is built from 16 residues. Losses at the gene ends were 3 bases for V and 4 bases for J; bases not matched to a gene: 6. CDR1 is SGHTA, CDR2 FQGTGA, per germline. CDR3 coding DNA: TGTGCCAGCAGCTTGGGGACAGGGGGCTTCCGAGAGACCCAGTACTTC. Its protein is CASSLGTGGFRETQYF.

V gene TRBV13 combines with J gene TRBJ1-1, with 7 bases identical to TRBD1. Germline V gene data show CDR1 as PRHDT and CDR2 as FYEKMQ (reference sequence). The CDR3 contains 14 residues. J was trimmed by 6 bases and V by 0 bases; bases with no gene match: 4. CDR3: CASSLGQGDPEAFF. The CDR3 DNA follows: TGTGCCAGCAGCTTAGGGCAGGGGGACCCTGAAGCTTTCTTT.

The rearrangement joins TRBV23-1 to TRBJ1-3; D may be TRBD1 (6 bases). TRBV23-1 counts as an open reading frame of uncertain function. There are 15 residues in the CDR3. V lost 0 bases to trimming and J lost 5 bases, with 11 bases between them. In nucleotides, the CDR3 is TGCGCCAGCAGTCAATCCGTCACAGGGCGAAACACCATATATTTT. Translation gives CASSQSVTGRNTIYF.